This T cell receptor beta chain was captured by sequencing in a study of monozygotic twins with inflammatory bowel disease. General study points: For IBD, no single strong associated signal or clonotype was supported. Patient-to-patient differences in immunosuppressive treatment may have added variability to the repertoires.

Points on this clonotype: Its antigen is as yet unknown.

Researchers used template switching to add UMIs featuring a 6-nucleotide sample barcode. Each CDR3 protein gets one entry in TCRdb, which reprocessed the 5' RACE reads and gives no DNA. The repertoire table contains around 410,000 distinct CDR3 sequences. The material sequenced was blood. This clonotype was sampled from a human donor with ulcerative colitis or Crohn's disease, or a healthy co-twin of an affected twin (not recorded which).

CDR3 region: CASTTGSTDTQYF. The chain is built from TRBV5-1 and TRBJ2-3; TCRdb names TRBD1, which stays unverified in the absence of DNA. This CDR3 spans 13 amino acids. CDR1 and CDR2 (germline): SGHRS, YFSETQ.